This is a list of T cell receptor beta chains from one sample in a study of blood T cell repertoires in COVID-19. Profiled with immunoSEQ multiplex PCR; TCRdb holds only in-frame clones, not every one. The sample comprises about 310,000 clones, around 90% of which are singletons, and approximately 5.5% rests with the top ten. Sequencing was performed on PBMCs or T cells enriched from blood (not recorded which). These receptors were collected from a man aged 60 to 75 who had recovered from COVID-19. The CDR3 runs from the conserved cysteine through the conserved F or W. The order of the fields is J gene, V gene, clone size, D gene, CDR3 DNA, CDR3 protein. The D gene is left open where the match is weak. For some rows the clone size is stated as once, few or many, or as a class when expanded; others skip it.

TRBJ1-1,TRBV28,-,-,TGTGCCAGCAGGCTACTCGGGGTTGGAGCTTTCTTT,CASRLLGVGAFF
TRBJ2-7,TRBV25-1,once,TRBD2,TGTGCCAGCAGTCTAACTAGCGGGTACGAGCAGTACTTC,CASSLTSGYEQYF
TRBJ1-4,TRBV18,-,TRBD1,TGTGCCAGCTCACGCATACAGGGGGCGGACGAAAAACTGTTTTTT,CASSRIQGADEKLFF
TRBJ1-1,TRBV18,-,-,TGTGCCAGCTCACCACCTGGGGGCGGGAACACTGAAGCTTTCTTT,CASSPPGGGNTEAFF
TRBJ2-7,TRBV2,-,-,TGTGCCAGCAGTCCCGGACAGTTTGGGACCTACGAGCAGTACTTC,CASSPGQFGTYEQYF
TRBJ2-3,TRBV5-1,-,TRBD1,TGCGCCAGCAGCGCAAAAAGGGGGCCAAGCACAGATACGCAGTATTTT,CASSAKRGPSTDTQYF
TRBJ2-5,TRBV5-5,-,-,TGTGCCAGCAGCTTGAACCTTGCAGGGTTGGAGACCCAGTACTTC,CASSLNLAGLETQYF
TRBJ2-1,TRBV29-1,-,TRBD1,TGCAGCGTTGTGGGTATACAGGGGCGGAATGAGCAGTTCTTC,CSVVGIQGRNEQFF
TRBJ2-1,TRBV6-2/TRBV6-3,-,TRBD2,TGTGCCAGCAGTTACCCTGGGACTAGCGGGTACAATGAGCAGTTCTTC,CASSYPGTSGYNEQFF
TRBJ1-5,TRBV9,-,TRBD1,TGTGCCAGCAGCCCCGGGGACAGGGGGTACAATCAGCCCCAGCATTTT,CASSPGDRGYNQPQHF
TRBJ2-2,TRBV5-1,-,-,TGCGCCAGCAGCTTGGATCTGTCGAACACCGGGGAGCTGTTTTTT,CASSLDLSNTGELFF
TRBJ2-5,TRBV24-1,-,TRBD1,TGTGCCACCAGTGACCTGGGGACAGGGCAGTACTTC,CATSDLGTGQYF
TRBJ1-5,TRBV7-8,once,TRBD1,TGTGCCAGCAGCACAGCGGACAGGCCCCTGAATAGCAATCAGCCCCAGCATTTT,CASSTADRPLNSNQPQHF
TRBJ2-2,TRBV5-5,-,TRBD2,TGTGCCAGCAGCGGGCTACTAGCGGGAGGACCCACCGGGGAGCTGTTTTTT,CASSGLLAGGPTGELFF
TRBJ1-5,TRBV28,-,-,TGTGCCAGCGTAAGGGCAACGGAGGGTATCCAGCCCCAGCATTTT,CASVRATEGIQPQHF
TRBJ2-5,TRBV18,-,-,TGTGCCAGCTCACCACCTGACTACCTACTACAAGAGACCCAGTACTTC,CASSPPDYLLQETQYF
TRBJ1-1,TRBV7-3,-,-,TGTGCCAGCAGCTTAAATGGCAGGCAGAACACTGAAGCTTTCTTT,CASSLNGRQNTEAFF
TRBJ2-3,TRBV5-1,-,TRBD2,TGCGCCAGCAGCTGGCCCGGGACTAGCGGGATTTCAGATACGCAGTATTTT,CASSWPGTSGISDTQYF
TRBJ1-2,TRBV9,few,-,TGTGCCAGCAGCGTTGAACAGGGATATGGCTACACCTTC,CASSVEQGYGYTF
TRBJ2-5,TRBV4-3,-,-,TGCGCCAGCAGCCAACACGTCCGGGAGACCCAGTACTTC,CASSQHVRETQYF
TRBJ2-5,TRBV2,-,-,TGTGCCAGCAGGTTGGGGGCAGGAGAGACCCAGTACTTC,CASRLGAGETQYF
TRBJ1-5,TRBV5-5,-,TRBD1,TGTGCCAGCAGCTGGGAAGACAGGGGGGGTCAGCCCCAGCATTTT,CASSWEDRGGQPQHF
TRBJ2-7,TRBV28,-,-,TGTGCCAGCAGTTTATACGGGGATTGGAGCTACGAGCAGTACTTC,CASSLYGDWSYEQYF
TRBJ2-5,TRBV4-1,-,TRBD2,TGCGCCAGCAGCCAAGACGGGGGAGGGCAAGAGACCCAGTACTTC,CASSQDGGGQETQYF
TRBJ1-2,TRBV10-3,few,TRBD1,TGTGCCATCCGGGACAGAATTAACTATGGCTACACCTTC,CAIRDRINYGYTF
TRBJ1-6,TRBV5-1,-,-,TGCGCCAGCCCCAACTATTCACCCCTCCACTTT,CASPNYSPLHF
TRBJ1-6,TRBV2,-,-,TGTGCCAGCAGTGAATCAGGCAGGGGTAATTCACCCCTCCACTTT,CASSESGRGNSPLHF
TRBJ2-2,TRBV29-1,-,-,TGCAGCGTTGTTGGGGCTATGAACACCGGGGAGCTGTTTTTT,CSVVGAMNTGELFF
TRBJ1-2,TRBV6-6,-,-,TGTGCCAGCACCCGAAGCGGCGCTAACTATGGCTACACCTTC,CASTRSGANYGYTF
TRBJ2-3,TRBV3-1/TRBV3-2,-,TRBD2,TGTGCCAGCAAATTGACTAGCGGGAAAGGGCCTACAGATACGCAGTATTTT,CASKLTSGKGPTDTQYF
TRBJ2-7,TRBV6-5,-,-,TGTGCCAGCAGTTACTCGTGGACAGAAGTATACGAGCAGTACTTC,CASSYSWTEVYEQYF
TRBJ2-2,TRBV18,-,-,TGTGCCAGCTCACCAGGGCAGGGAAACACCGGGGAGCTGTTTTTT,CASSPGQGNTGELFF
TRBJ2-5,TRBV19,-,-,TGTGCCAGTGGGGGCAGGGGTGAGACCCAGTACTTC,CASGGRGETQYF
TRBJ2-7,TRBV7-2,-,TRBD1,TGTGCCAGCAGCCCCAGGACAGGGGTTGGGGAGCAGTACTTC,CASSPRTGVGEQYF
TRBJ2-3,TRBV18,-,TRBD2,TGTGCCAGCTCAGCCCGACTTAGCGGGAGGGCCCCAGATACGCAGTATTTT,CASSARLSGRAPDTQYF
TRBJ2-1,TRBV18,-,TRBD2,TGTGCCAGCTCACCACCGGAACTAGCGGGAGGGAATGAGCAGTTCTTC,CASSPPELAGGNEQFF
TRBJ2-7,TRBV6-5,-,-,TGTGCCAGCAGCCGGGGGTATGGCTACGAGCAGTACTTC,CASSRGYGYEQYF
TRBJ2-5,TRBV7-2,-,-,TGTGCCAGCAGCTTCACAGGGACAACCCAAGAGACCCAGTACTTC,CASSFTGTTQETQYF
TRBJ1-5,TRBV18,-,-,TGTGCCAGCTCACCTCTTGATACGGGGGGCGGTCAGCCCCAGCATTTT,CASSPLDTGGGQPQHF
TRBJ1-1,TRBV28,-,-,TGTGCCAGCAGCGCCTTTGAGGGAGCTTTCTTT,CASSAFEGAFF
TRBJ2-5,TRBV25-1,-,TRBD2,TGTGCCAGCAGTGATCCGACTAGCGGGCTATACCAAGAGACCCAGTACTTC,CASSDPTSGLYQETQYF
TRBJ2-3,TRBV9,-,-,TGTGCCAGCAGCGTAGCACAGTTCCAAGATACGCAGTATTTT,CASSVAQFQDTQYF
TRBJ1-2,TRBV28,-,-,TGTGCCAGCAGTTCGGCGGGGTATGGCTACACCTTC,CASSSAGYGYTF
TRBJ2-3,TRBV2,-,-,TGTGCCAGCATGGGGGGACTTAGCACAGATACGCAGTATTTT,CASMGGLSTDTQYF
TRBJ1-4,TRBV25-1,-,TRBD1,TGTGCCAGCGCCTGGCAGGGACAGGGGCACGAAAAACTGTTTTTT,CASAWQGQGHEKLFF
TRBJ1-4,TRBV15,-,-,TGTGCCACCAGCACGATATTAAAGGGGGAAAAACTGTTTTTT,CATSTILKGEKLFF
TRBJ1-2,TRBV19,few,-,TGTGCCAGTACCTCGCTCGTACAGGGAGTCTATGGCTACACCTTC,CASTSLVQGVYGYTF
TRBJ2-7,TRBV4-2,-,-,TGTGCCAGCAGCTCGATAACGGGCAGGGTAAGCTACGAGCAGTACTTC,CASSSITGRVSYEQYF
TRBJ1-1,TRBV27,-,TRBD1,TGTGCCACCAGACTTAGGACAGGTACCCCCTTGAACACTGAAGCTTTCTTT,CATRLRTGTPLNTEAFF
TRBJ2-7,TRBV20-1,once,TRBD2,TGCAGTGCTAGTGACCGCCGCGGGAGCTACGAGCAGTACTTC,CSASDRRGSYEQYF